Detailed here is one T cell receptor (beta chain). Its antigen is currently unknown. With 60 Vbeta and 13 Jbeta primers, the PCR was carried out. Here immunoSEQ multiplex PCR was the method, and the copy in TCRdb shows in-frame clones only, minus some. This table has roughly 110,000 clones, 60% to 80% appearing once. After removal of 5 bases from V and 6 bases from J, the junction contained 2 bases not matched to a gene. The CDR3 spans 13 residues. The germline CDR1 and CDR2 sequences are SEHNR and FQNEAQ (reference sequence). This specimen comes from a study of cytomegalovirus exposure and HLA in healthy donors. Study conclusions and caveats: The HLA-A and HLA-B alleles of most subjects were reportedly predicted accurately from TCR beta sequences. Some V segments could not be told apart, so they were left out, TRBV6-2 and TRBV6-3 among them. Later work found most CMV-associated TCR beta chains apparently HLA-restricted. Analysis was performed later, and it showed HLA-associated TCR beta chains to be more clonally expanded than equally common others.

The clonotype was recovered from a man younger than 30 in good health and CMV-seronegative. The sequenced material came from PBMCs. This sequence joins TRBV7-9 and TRBJ2-1, with 9 bases fitting TRBD1. CDR3 DNA: TGTGCCAGCAGCAGGACAGGGGTCAATGAGCAGTTCTTC. This gives the protein CASSRTGVNEQFF.